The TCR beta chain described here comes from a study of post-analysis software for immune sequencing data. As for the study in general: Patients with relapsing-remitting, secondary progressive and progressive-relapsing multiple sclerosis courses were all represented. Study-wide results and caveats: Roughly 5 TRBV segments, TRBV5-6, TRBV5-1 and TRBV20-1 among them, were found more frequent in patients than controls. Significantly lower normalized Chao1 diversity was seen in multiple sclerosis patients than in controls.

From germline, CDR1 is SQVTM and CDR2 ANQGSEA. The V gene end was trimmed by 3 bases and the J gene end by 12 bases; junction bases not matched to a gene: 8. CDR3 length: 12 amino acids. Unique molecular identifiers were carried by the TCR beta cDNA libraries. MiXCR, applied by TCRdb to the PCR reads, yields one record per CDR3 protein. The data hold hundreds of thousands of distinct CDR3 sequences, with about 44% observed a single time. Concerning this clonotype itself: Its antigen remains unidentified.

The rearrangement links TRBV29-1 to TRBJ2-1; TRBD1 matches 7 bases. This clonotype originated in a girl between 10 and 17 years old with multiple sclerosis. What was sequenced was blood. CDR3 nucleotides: TGCAGCGTTGAGGAGTCAGCAGGGGGGCAGTTCTTC. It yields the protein CSVEESAGGQFF.